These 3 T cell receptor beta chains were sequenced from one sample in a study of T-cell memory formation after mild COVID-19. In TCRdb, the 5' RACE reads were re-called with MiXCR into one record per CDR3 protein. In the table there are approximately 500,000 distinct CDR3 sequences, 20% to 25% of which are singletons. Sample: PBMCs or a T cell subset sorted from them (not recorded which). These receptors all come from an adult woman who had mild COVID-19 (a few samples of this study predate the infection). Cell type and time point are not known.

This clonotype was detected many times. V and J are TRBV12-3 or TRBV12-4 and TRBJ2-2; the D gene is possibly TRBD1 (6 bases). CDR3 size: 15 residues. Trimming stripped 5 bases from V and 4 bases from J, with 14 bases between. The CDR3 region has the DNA TGTGCCAGCAGTAACGGCCAGGGGTCCACCGGGGAGCTGTTTTTT. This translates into CASSNGQGSTGELFF.

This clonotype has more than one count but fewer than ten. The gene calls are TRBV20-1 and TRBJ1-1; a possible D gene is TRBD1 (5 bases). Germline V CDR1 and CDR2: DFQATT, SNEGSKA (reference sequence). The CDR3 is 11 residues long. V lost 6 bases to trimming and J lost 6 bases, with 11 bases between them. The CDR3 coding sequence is TGCAGTGCCAGGGTTTCCGCTGAAGCTTTCTTT. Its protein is CSARVSAEAFF.

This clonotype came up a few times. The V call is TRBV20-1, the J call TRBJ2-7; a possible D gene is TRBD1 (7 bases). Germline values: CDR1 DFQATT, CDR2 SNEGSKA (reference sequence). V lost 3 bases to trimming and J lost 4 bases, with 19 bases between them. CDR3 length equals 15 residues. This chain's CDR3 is CSARAQGGPLYEQYF. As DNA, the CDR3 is TGCAGTGCTAGGGCCCAGGGGGGCCCCTTATACGAGCAGTACTTC.